This entry describes one T cell receptor (beta chain). As yet, its antigen is unknown. The PCR employed 60 Vbeta primers together with 13 Jbeta primers. Clones were sequenced by immunoSEQ multiplex PCR, and TCRdb holds only the in-frame ones, with some missing. This table has some 170,000 clones, 70% to 80% appearing once. The V gene end was trimmed by 5 bases and the J gene end by 5 bases; junction bases not matched to a gene: 9. Germline V gene lookup returns CDR1 SGHNT and CDR2 YENEEA. CDR3 length equals 15 residues. This sample is part of a study of cytomegalovirus exposure and HLA in healthy donors. Study-wide results and limits: CMV antigen specificity of three CMV-associated chains was confirmed in vitro.

The sample comprised PBMCs. The clonotype was recovered from a middle-aged man in good health and CMV-seronegative. The V gene is TRBV11-3, the J gene TRBJ2-3; 8 bases are a match to TRBD2. CDR3 sequence (DNA): TGTGCCAGCAGCCCCACCGGGGGGGCTGAAGATACGCAGTATTTT. Its translation is CASSPTGGAEDTQYF.